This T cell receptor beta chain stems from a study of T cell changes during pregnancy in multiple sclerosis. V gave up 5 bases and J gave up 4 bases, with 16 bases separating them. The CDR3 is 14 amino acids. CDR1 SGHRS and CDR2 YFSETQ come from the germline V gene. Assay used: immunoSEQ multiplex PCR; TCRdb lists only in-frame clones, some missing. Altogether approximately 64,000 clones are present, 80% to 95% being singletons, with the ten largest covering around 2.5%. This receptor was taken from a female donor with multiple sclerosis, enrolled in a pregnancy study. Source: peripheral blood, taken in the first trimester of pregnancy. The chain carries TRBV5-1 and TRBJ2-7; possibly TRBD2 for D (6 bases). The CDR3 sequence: CASRLQAGLYEQYF. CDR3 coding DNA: TGCGCCAGCAGATTGCAAGCGGGTTTATACGAGCAGTACTTC.